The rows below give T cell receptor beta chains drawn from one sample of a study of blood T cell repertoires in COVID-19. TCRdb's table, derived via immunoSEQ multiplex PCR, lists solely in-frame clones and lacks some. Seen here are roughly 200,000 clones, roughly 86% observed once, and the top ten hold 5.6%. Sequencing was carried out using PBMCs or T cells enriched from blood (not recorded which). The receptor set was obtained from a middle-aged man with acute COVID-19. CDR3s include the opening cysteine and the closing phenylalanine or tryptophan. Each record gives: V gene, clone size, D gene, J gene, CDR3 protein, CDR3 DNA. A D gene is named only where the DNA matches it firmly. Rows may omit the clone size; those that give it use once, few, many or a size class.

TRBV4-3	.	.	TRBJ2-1	CASSQAGGNANEQFF	TGCGCCAGCAGCCAAGCGGGCGGGAACGCCAATGAGCAGTTCTTC
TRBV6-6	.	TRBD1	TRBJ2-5	CASSPRDRGDETQYF	TGTGCCAGCAGCCCCCGGGACAGGGGCGATGAGACCCAGTACTTC
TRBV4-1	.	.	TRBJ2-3	CASSASPDTQYF	TGCGCCAGCAGCGCTAGTCCAGATACGCAGTATTTT
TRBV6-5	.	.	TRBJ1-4	CASSSSATNEKLFF	TGTGCCAGCAGTTCGTCCGCAACTAATGAAAAACTGTTTTTT
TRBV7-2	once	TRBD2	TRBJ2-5	CASSLRLAQRETQYF	TGTGCCAGCAGCTTAAGACTAGCGCAACGAGAGACCCAGTACTTC
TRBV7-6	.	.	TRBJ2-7	CASSLALGAEQYF	TGTGCCAGCAGCTTAGCGCTAGGAGCCGAGCAGTACTTC
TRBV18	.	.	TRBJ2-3	CASSPAGTDTQYF	TGTGCCAGCTCACCGGCAGGAACAGATACGCAGTATTTT
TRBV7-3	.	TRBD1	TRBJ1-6	CASSSTGVSGNSPLHF	TGTGCCAGCAGCTCGACAGGGGTATCGGGTAATTCACCCCTCCACTTT
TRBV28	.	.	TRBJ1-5	CASSLLRAQPQHF	TGTGCCAGCAGTTTACTCAGGGCTCAGCCCCAGCATTTT
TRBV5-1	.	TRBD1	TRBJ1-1	CASSLDRGGTEAFF	TGCGCCAGCAGCTTAGACAGGGGAGGCACTGAAGCTTTCTTT
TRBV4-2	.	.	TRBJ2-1	CASGAANEQFF	TGTGCCAGCGGAGCCGCCAATGAGCAGTTCTTC
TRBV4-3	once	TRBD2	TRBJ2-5	CASSLSTSGRERGKTQYF	TGCGCCAGCAGCCTATCGACTAGCGGGAGGGAGAGAGGAAAGACCCAGTACTTC
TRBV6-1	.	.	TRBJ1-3	CASSDGSSGNTIYF	TGTGCCAGCAGTGACGGTAGCTCTGGAAACACCATATATTTT
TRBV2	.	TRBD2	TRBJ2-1	CASIDETSGSSVYNEQFF	TGTGCCAGCATAGACGAGACTAGCGGGAGTTCTGTCTACAATGAGCAGTTCTTC
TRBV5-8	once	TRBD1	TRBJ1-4	CASSLRGRTNEKLFF	TGTGCCAGCAGCTTGAGGGGGCGAACTAATGAAAAACTGTTTTTT
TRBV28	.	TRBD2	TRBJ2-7	CASTGGGFGYEQYF	TGTGCCAGCACCGGGGGGGGGTTTGGCTACGAGCAGTACTTC
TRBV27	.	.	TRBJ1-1	CASSRGNTEAFF	TGTGCGTCTTCCAGGGGGAACACTGAAGCTTTCTTT
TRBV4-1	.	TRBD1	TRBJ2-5	CASSQEINRGSVQETQYF	TGCGCCAGCAGCCAAGAAATTAACAGGGGTAGCGTCCAAGAGACCCAGTACTTC
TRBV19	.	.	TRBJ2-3	CASSRDWDTDTQYF	TGTGCCAGTAGTCGGGACTGGGACACAGATACGCAGTATTTT
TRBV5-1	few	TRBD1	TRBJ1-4	CASSSSGTENEKLFF	TGCGCCAGCAGCTCCTCCGGGACAGAGAATGAAAAACTGTTTTTT
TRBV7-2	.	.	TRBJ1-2	CASSLSLAIYGYTF	TGTGCCAGCAGCTTATCGCTAGCCATCTATGGCTACACCTTC
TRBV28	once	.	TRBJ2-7	CASSLTLAGLNEQYF	TGTGCCAGCAGTTTAACCCTAGCAGGACTAAACGAGCAGTACTTC
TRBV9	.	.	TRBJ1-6	CASSVGRVSNSPLHF	TGTGCCAGCAGCGTAGGCCGGGTTTCTAATTCACCCCTCCACTTT
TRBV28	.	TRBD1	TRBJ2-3	CAIKLQGNPTDTQYF	TGTGCCATCAAATTACAGGGGAACCCTACAGATACGCAGTATTTT
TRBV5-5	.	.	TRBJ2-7	CASSPVGGEQYF	TGTGCCAGCAGCCCGGTAGGAGGCGAGCAGTACTTC
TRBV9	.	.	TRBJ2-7	CASSVASSYEQYF	TGTGCCAGCAGCGTAGCCTCCTCCTACGAGCAGTACTTC
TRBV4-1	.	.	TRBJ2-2	CASTLQGPGELFF	TGCGCCAGTACATTACAGGGCCCCGGGGAGCTGTTTTTT
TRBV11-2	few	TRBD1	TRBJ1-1	CASSLPSLAKGARNTEAFF	TGTGCCAGCAGCTTACCTTCTCTTGCCAAGGGGGCGCGGAACACTGAAGCTTTCTTT
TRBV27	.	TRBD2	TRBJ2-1	CASKVSGSYNEQFF	TGTGCCAGCAAGGTAAGCGGGAGCTACAATGAGCAGTTCTTC
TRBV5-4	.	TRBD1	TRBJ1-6	CASSLRTGLSPLHF	TGTGCCAGCAGCTTGCGGACAGGGCTTTCACCCCTCCACTTT
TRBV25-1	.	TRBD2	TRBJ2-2	CASPGLGANTGELFF	TGTGCCAGCCCTGGACTAGGGGCGAACACCGGGGAGCTGTTTTTT
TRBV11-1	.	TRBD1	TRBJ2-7	CASSLGQISYEQYF	TGTGCCAGCAGCTTGGGACAGATATCCTACGAGCAGTACTTC
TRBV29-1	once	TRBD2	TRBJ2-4	CSVAGTMDIQYF	TGCAGCGTTGCTGGGACTATGGACATTCAGTACTTC
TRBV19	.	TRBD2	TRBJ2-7	CASSIAESGRRNEQYF	TGTGCCAGTAGTATAGCGGAGAGCGGGAGAAGGAACGAGCAGTACTTC
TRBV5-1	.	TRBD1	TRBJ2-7	CASSALPGGPEQYF	TGCGCCAGCAGCGCCCTCCCAGGGGGCCCCGAGCAGTACTTC
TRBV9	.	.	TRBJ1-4	CASSTFFAGTGKPATNEKLFF	TGTGCCAGCAGCACCTTTTTTGCCGGCACAGGGAAACCGGCAACTAATGAAAAACTGTTTTTT
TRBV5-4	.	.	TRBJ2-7	CASSQGQKMYEQYF	TGTGCCAGCAGCCAAGGACAGAAGATGTACGAGCAGTACTTC
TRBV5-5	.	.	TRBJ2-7	CASSQQGTHFYEQYF	TGTGCCAGCAGCCAACAGGGAACTCATTTCTACGAGCAGTACTTC
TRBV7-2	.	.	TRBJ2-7	CASSPRGSSYEQYF	TGTGCCAGCAGCCCCCGGGGTTCCTCCTACGAGCAGTACTTC
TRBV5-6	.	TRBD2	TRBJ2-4	CASSLRTSGKVKNIQYF	TGTGCCAGCAGCTTGAGGACTAGCGGGAAGGTCAAAAACATTCAGTACTTC
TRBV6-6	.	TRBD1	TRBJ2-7	CASSLTTGGFSYEQYF	TGTGCCAGCAGCCTCACGACAGGGGGCTTCTCCTACGAGCAGTACTTC
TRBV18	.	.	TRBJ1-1	CASSPEGRTEAFF	TGTGCCAGCTCACCGGAAGGGAGGACTGAAGCTTTCTTT
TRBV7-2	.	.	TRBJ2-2	CASSLNTREIYTGELFF	TGTGCCAGCAGCCTGAATACGAGGGAGATTTACACCGGGGAGCTGTTTTTT